This is a list of T cell receptor beta chains from one sample in a study. Using its own MiXCR run on the 5' RACE reads, TCRdb lists one record per CDR3 protein. The table includes roughly 64,000 distinct CDR3 sequences, approximately 23% detected once. The sample was memory CD4+ T cells sorted from a lymph node. The source of these receptors is a female donor with breast cancer. The CDR3 runs from the conserved cysteine through the conserved F or W. A D gene is named only where the DNA matches it firmly. The size entry is marked missing in some rows and otherwise reads once, few, many or a size class.

TRBJ1-3 | . | TRBV6-6 | . | TGTGCCAGCAGTCCCACAGGGCATCTCTCTGGAAACACCATATATTTT | CASSPTGHLSGNTIYF
TRBJ2-2 | TRBD2 | TRBV7-9 | few | TGTGCCAGCCATAGTGCAGTTACTAGCGGGGGCACCGGGGAGCTGTTTTTT | CASHSAVTSGGTGELFF
TRBJ2-7 | . | TRBV2 | . | TGTGCCGCTGGACAGTCCCACTACGAGCAGTACTTC | CAAGQSHYEQYF
TRBJ2-4 | TRBD2 | TRBV5-4 | many | TGTGCCAGCAGCTTGGGACTAGCGGTAGCCAAAAACATTCAGTACTTC | CASSLGLAVAKNIQYF
TRBJ1-1 | TRBD1 | TRBV7-9 | once | TGTGCCAGCAGGCGCGGGACAGGGGGGGACACTGAAGCTTTCTTT | CASRRGTGGDTEAFF
TRBJ2-5 | TRBD2 | TRBV20-1 | few | TGCAGTGCTAGAGTTAGCGGGATAGAGACCCAGTACTTC | CSARVSGIETQYF
TRBJ2-1 | . | TRBV7-6 | . | TGTGCCAGCAGCTTAGACAGGGCAGGAGCCTACAATGAGCAGTTCTTC | CASSLDRAGAYNEQFF
TRBJ2-2 | . | TRBV5-1 | . | TGCGCCAGCAGCTTGGTTGGGGGCTCGAACACCGGGGAGCTGTTTTTT | CASSLVGGSNTGELFF
TRBJ2-6 | . | TRBV6-2/TRBV6-3 | few | TGTGCCAGCACCGACGGGCAGCACTCTGGGGCCAACGTCCTGACTTTC | CASTDGQHSGANVLTF
TRBJ1-1 | . | TRBV12-3/TRBV12-4 | many | TGTGCCAGCAGTTTTGAGGGGTCTGAAGCTTTCTTT | CASSFEGSEAFF
TRBJ1-6 | . | TRBV20-1 | few | TGCAGTGCTAGCCCCAGGGGTAATTATAATTCACCCCTCCACTTT | CSASPRGNYNSPLHF
TRBJ2-2 | TRBD2 | TRBV5-4 | few | TGTGCCAGCAGCTTGGATGCTAGCGGGAGAACCGGGGAGCTGTTTTTT | CASSLDASGRTGELFF
TRBJ1-5 | TRBD1 | TRBV20-1 | few | TGCAGTGCTACCGACAGGGGCGCAAATTTCAATCAGCCCCAGCATTTT | CSATDRGANFNQPQHF
TRBJ2-1 | . | TRBV7-6 | many | TGTGCCAGCAGCTCCGGGCTCGGCTCCTACAATGAGCAGTTCTTC | CASSSGLGSYNEQFF
TRBJ2-2 | . | TRBV5-1 | medium-sized | TGCGCCAGCAGCCCGAGGGAAGGCGGGGAGCTGTTTTTT | CASSPREGGELFF
TRBJ1-6 | . | TRBV7-6 | . | TGTGCCAGCAGCTTTTCCAATTCACCCCTCCACTTT | CASSFSNSPLHF
TRBJ1-1 | . | TRBV7-2 | . | TGTGCCAGCAGCCTACAGGGAGGGCGGACTGAAGCTTTCTTT | CASSLQGGRTEAFF
TRBJ1-3 | TRBD1 | TRBV5-1 | few | TGCGCCAGCAGCTTGGCCGCCCAGGGGGTGAGCTCTGGAAACACCATATGTTTT | CASSLAAQGVSSGNTICF
TRBJ2-7 | TRBD1 | TRBV2 | few | TGTGCCAGCAGTTCACAGGGGGCGCGTTACGAGCAGTACTTC | CASSSQGARYEQYF
TRBJ2-7 | TRBD1 | TRBV7-9 | few | TGTGCCACCAGCGACAGGGGCCCCTACGAGCAGTACTTC | CATSDRGPYEQYF
TRBJ2-2 | . | TRBV7-9 | . | TGTGCCAGCAGCCATCCGGGACTGAACACCGGGGAGCTGTTTTTT | CASSHPGLNTGELFF
TRBJ1-1 | . | TRBV7-9 | medium-sized | TGTGCCAGCAGCCTCCAGTACACTGAAGCTTTCTTT | CASSLQYTEAFF
TRBJ2-7 | TRBD2 | TRBV9 | few | TGTGCCAGCAGCGTAGGGGCTAGCGGGGCCTACGAGCAGTACTTC | CASSVGASGAYEQYF
TRBJ2-2 | . | TRBV5-1 | . | TGCGCCAGCGGCTCCTCTACAGACACCGGGGAGCTGTTTTTT | CASGSSTDTGELFF
TRBJ1-3 | . | TRBV3-1 | . | TGTGCCAGCGGGGCTGCTGGAAACACCATATATTTT | CASGAAGNTIYF
TRBJ2-3 | TRBD1 | TRBV28 | . | TGTGCCAGCATGGGACAGGGGGTTCATACGCAGTATTTT | CASMGQGVHTQYF
TRBJ2-7 | . | TRBV4-1 | . | TGCGCCAGCAGCCAAGGGTCCGGGTACACCTACGAGCAGTACTTC | CASSQGSGYTYEQYF
TRBJ2-7 | TRBD2 | TRBV7-9 | few | TGTGCCAGCAGCCCACAAGCGGGGAGCTCCTACGAGCAGTACTTC | CASSPQAGSSYEQYF
TRBJ1-3 | . | TRBV10-3 | . | TGTGCCATCAGTGAGTCACTCAACTCTGGAAACACCATATATTTT | CAISESLNSGNTIYF
TRBJ2-1 | TRBD2 | TRBV20-1 | . | TGCAGTGCTCCTTCCCTAGCGGGGGGCTCCTACAATGAGCAGTTCTTC | CSAPSLAGGSYNEQFF
TRBJ2-3 | . | TRBV6-5 | many | TGTGCCAGCAGCCCCTCCACAGATACGCAGTATTTT | CASSPSTDTQYF
TRBJ1-4 | TRBD1 | TRBV7-2 | . | TGTGCCAGCAGCAATTTCCCGGGACAGCATAATGAAAAACTGTTTTTT | CASSNFPGQHNEKLFF
TRBJ2-7 | TRBD2 | TRBV5-1 | many | TGCGCCAGCAGCGTCCTAGCGGGAGCTCCGTCCGAGCAGTACTTC | CASSVLAGAPSEQYF
TRBJ2-3 | TRBD2 | TRBV7-3 | few | TGTGCCAGCAGCTTAGGAGCGGGAGGGTTAGATACGCAGTATTTT | CASSLGAGGLDTQYF
TRBJ2-3 | TRBD1 | TRBV7-9 | once | TGTGCCAGCAGCAACTTACAGGGGTACTTCACAGATACGCAGTATTTT | CASSNLQGYFTDTQYF
TRBJ1-4 | TRBD1 | TRBV6-2/TRBV6-3 | medium-sized | TGTGCCAGCAGTGCCATCCGGGACAGGGGAGAAAAACTGTTTTTT | CASSAIRDRGEKLFF
TRBJ2-5 | TRBD1 | TRBV6-1 | few | TGTGCCAGCAGATGGACTCAGGGGGAAGAGACCCAGTACTTC | CASRWTQGEETQYF
TRBJ2-1 | . | TRBV7-8 | few | TGTGCCAGCAGCGGTACTAGCTTCTACAATGAGCAGTTCTTC | CASSGTSFYNEQFF
TRBJ2-3 | TRBD2 | TRBV20-1 | few | TGCAGTGCTAGGTATTCTAGCGGGGGGGCCACAGATACGCAGTATTTT | CSARYSSGGATDTQYF
TRBJ2-3 | TRBD2 | TRBV7-2 | many | TGTGCCAGCAGCCCTAGGGGACTAGCGGGACCCCTGGGCACAGATACGCAGTATTTT | CASSPRGLAGPLGTDTQYF
TRBJ2-1 | TRBD2 | TRBV6-2/TRBV6-3 | . | TGTGCCAGCAGTTTCCGCCAAGCGGGAGGCCCCAACAATGAGCAGTTCTTC | CASSFRQAGGPNNEQFF
TRBJ1-6 | . | TRBV27 | many | TGTGCCAGCAGGGGTAATTCACCCCTCCACTTT | CASRGNSPLHF
TRBJ1-2 | . | TRBV28 | many | TGTGCCAGCAGTCCCCGGCCGGGCGGAGAAGGCTACACCTTC | CASSPRPGGEGYTF
TRBJ1-5 | . | TRBV6-1 | few | TGTGCCAGCAGTCTCCCAGGTACTAGCAATCAGCCCCAGCATTTT | CASSLPGTSNQPQHF
TRBJ2-3 | TRBD2 | TRBV6-2/TRBV6-3 | many | TGTGCCAGCAGCCTTGGACTAGCGGGTACCGCCGATACGCAGTATTTT | CASSLGLAGTADTQYF
TRBJ2-3 | . | TRBV29-1 | few | TGCAGCGTTGATGGGCGGGCCACAGATACGCAGTATTTT | CSVDGRATDTQYF
TRBJ2-5 | . | TRBV6-5 | many | TGTGCCAGCAGTTTGGACGGTCATGGGGCCCAGTACTTC | CASSLDGHGAQYF
TRBJ2-3 | . | TRBV7-9 | many | TGTGCCAGCAGCTTAGATACTTTCACAGATACGCAGTATTTT | CASSLDTFTDTQYF
TRBJ1-1 | . | TRBV7-2 | few | TGTGCCAGCAGCTCAACCGCCGGGACGACGGGGACTGAAGCTTTCTTT | CASSSTAGTTGTEAFF
TRBJ1-2 | . | TRBV19 | . | TGTGCCAGTTACGTTCGAGGTGCGGTTGGTGGCTACACCTTC | CASYVRGAVGGYTF
TRBJ2-2 | . | TRBV7-7 | many | TGTGCTAGCAGTCAGTTTAGCGGGAACACCGGGGAGCTGTTTTTT | CASSQFSGNTGELFF
TRBJ2-1 | . | TRBV6-1 | . | TGTGCCAGCAGTGAAAGAAGGGTCAATGAGCAGTTCTTC | CASSERRVNEQFF
TRBJ2-1 | TRBD2 | TRBV28 | . | TGTGCCAGCAGTTCAACGGGACTAGCGGACAATGAGCAGTTCTTC | CASSSTGLADNEQFF
TRBJ2-7 | TRBD1 | TRBV10-3 | few | TGTGCCATCAGCGGACAGGGAGACTACGAGCAGTACTTC | CAISGQGDYEQYF
TRBJ1-2 | . | TRBV7-2 | many | TGTGCCAGCAGCTCCAGTACTTATGGCTACACCTTC | CASSSSTYGYTF
TRBJ2-3 | . | TRBV5-1 | many | TGCGCCAGCAGCTTCCGTGGACTCCTCACAGATACGCAGTATTTT | CASSFRGLLTDTQYF
TRBJ2-7 | . | TRBV20-1 | few | TGCAGTGCGAGGGGCGGAGGGGTAGGCGAGCAGTACTTC | CSARGGGVGEQYF